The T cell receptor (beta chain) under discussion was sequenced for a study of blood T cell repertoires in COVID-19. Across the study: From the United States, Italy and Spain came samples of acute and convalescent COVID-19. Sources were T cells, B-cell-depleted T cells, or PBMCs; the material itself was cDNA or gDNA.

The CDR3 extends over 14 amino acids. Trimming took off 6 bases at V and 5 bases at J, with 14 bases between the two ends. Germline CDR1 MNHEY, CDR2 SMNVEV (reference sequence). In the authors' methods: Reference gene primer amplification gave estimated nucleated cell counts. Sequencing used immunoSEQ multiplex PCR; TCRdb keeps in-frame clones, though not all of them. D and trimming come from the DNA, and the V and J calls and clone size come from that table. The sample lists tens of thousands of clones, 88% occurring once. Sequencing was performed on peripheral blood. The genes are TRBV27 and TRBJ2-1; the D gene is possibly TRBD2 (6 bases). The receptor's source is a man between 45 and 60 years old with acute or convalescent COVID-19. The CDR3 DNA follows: TGTGCCAGCAGATGGGACTTTAGGAACAATGAGCAGTTCTTC. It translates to CASRWDFRNNEQFF.